Below, 32 T cell receptor beta chains from the same sample are listed, as sequenced in a study of T cells in Graves' hyperthyroidism and ophthalmopathy (dated by TCRdb to about 2019). Library preparation was by multiplex PCR. The data were produced on an Illumina HiSeq 2000. The TCR beta CDR3 regions were amplified from the RNA transcripts. For the first round of RT-PCR on the TCR CDR3, the HTBI primer set was used together with the Qiagen OneStep RT-PCR kit. TCRdb handled the public reads itself, with Q25 trimming in fastp and clone calling in MiXCR, and kept productive beta chains. A single entry per CDR3 protein holds the most common genes and DNA from its merged rows. The sample table contains about 640,000 distinct CDR3 sequences; only one count was recorded for over 40% of them. The leading ten clones occupy under 8.5% of the sample. Specimen: peripheral blood or thyroid tissue (not recorded which). The receptors come from an adult man with Graves' disease, either hyperthyroidism or ophthalmopathy (not recorded which).

A remark on this clonotype: As the CDR3 is not closed by the conserved phenylalanine or tryptophan, this likely results from a read error. The genes are TRBV29-1 and TRBJ1-1; TRBD1 is a possible D gene (6 bases). The CDR3 extends over 12 amino acids. Germline values: CDR1 SQVTM, CDR2 ANQGSEA. The CDR3 nucleotides read TGCAGTGCAAAACCCCCACAGGGTCAAGCTTTCCTT. It yields the protein CSAKPPQGQAFL.

This clonotype appeared a single time. The chain carries TRBV10-3 and TRBJ1-2, with D tentatively TRBD1 (5 bases). V was clipped by 2 bases and J by 2 bases, with 15 bases between them. The CDR3 consists of 16 residues. CDR1 ENHRY and CDR2 SYGVKD come from the germline V gene. CDR3 in amino acids: CAISEDSLGGNYGYTF. The CDR3 bases are TGTGCCATCAGTGAGGACAGCTTGGGAGGGAACTATGGCTACACCTTC.

This clonotype was detected many times. The chain uses TRBV9 and TRBJ1-6; 8 bases agree with TRBD1. V gave up 4 bases and J gave up 10 bases; unmatched junction bases: 7. The CDR3 runs to 14 residues. Per germline, CDR1 SGDLS and CDR2 YYNGEE. The CDR3 sequence is CASSPTDRDSPLHF. The DNA for the CDR3 is TGTGCCAGCAGCCCGACGGACAGGGACTCACCCCTCCACTTT.

The chain has TRBV20-1 and TRBJ1-2; D gene ambiguous. This CDR3 has 11 amino acids. Germline V lookup: CDR1 DFQATT, CDR2 SNEGSKA (reference sequence). Trimming pared 7 bases from V and 5 bases from J, leaving 11 bases between. CDR3 in amino acids: CSGGRTYGYTF. The CDR3 DNA reads as TGCAGTGGAGGGAGGACTTATGGCTACACCTTC.

This clonotype has only a few counts. This sequence joins TRBV5-1 and TRBJ2-2; D is unclear. V was pared by 0 bases and J by 5 bases, with 5 bases between. The germline V gene has CDR1 SGHRS and CDR2 YFSETQ. This CDR3 is 13 amino acids long. For the CDR3, the DNA is TGCGCCAGCAGCTTGGGAGTAACCGGGGAGCTGTTTTTT. Protein sequence: CASSLGVTGELFF.

A remark on this clonotype: A junction boundary mismatches the germline segment, possibly from a read error. This chain uses TRBV6-1 with TRBJ2-5; 8 bases are shared with TRBD2. The CDR3 contains 14 residues. CDR1 is MNHNS, CDR2 SASEGT, per germline. CDR3 nucleotides: TGTGCCAGCAGCCCCACTAGCGGCCAAGAGGCCCAGTACTTC. Translated: CASSPTSGQEAQYF.

The CDR3 nucleotides are TGTGCCAGTAGTATGTATGGCTACACCATATATTTT. Translated: CASSMYGYTIYF. The gene calls are TRBV19 and TRBJ1-3; D unresolved. The germline V gene has CDR1 LNHDA and CDR2 SQIVND (reference sequence). The CDR3 is made up of 12 amino acids. V lost 3 bases and J lost 8, with 8 bases in between.

This clonotype was counted ten times or more. This chain links TRBV7-9 with TRBJ2-7, with TRBD2 matching 12 bases. Trimming at V came to 4 bases and at J to 9 bases, leaving 1 base not matched to a gene. The germline V gene has CDR1 SEHNR and CDR2 FQNEAQ (reference sequence). The CDR3 is 12 amino acids. CDR3 nucleotides: TGTGCCAGCAGCTCGACTAGCGGGGGGCAGTACTTC. The encoded protein is CASSSTSGGQYF.

In nucleotides, the CDR3 is TGTGCCAGCTTAGTTCGGCAGAACTACGAGCAGTACTTC. It is translated as CASLVRQNYEQYF. The rearrangement links TRBV25-1 to TRBJ2-7; D is ambiguous. The V gene lost 8 bases and the J gene lost 3 bases, with 14 bases spanning the gap. The CDR3 runs to 13 residues. The germline V gene encodes CDR1 MGHDK and CDR2 SYGVNS.

This clonotype appeared many times. The chain employs TRBV2 and TRBJ1-5; 7 bases are shared with TRBD1. CDR3 length: 15 amino acids. V was pared by 6 bases and J by 1 base, with 6 bases of the junction left unmatched. Germline CDR1 reads SNHLY; CDR2 reads FYNNEI. CDR3 in amino acids: CASRAGGRSNQPQHF. Here the CDR3 DNA reads TGTGCCAGCAGGGCAGGGGGTAGGAGCAATCAGCCCCAGCATTTT.

The chain carries TRBV7-9 and TRBJ1-1; no clear D gene. V dropped 0 bases and J dropped 6 bases, with 11 bases sitting between them. The germline gives CDR1 SEHNR, CDR2 FQNEAQ (reference sequence). This CDR3 is built from 14 residues. The DNA of the CDR3 is TGTGCCAGCAGCTTAGCTTCGGCAAGGCCTGAAGCTTTCTTT. It encodes CASSLASARPEAFF.

The chain carries TRBV7-8 and TRBJ1-5; D perhaps matches TRBD1 (6 bases). The germline CDR1 and CDR2 sequences are SGHVS and FQNEAQ. V shed 6 bases and J shed 5 bases, with 20 bases lying between them. This CDR3 has 16 residues. CDR3 loop: CASSLGPQGLYQPQHF. In DNA, the CDR3 is TGTGCCAGCAGTCTGGGTCCTCAGGGGTTATATCAGCCCCAGCATTTT.

This clonotype was seen ten or more times. This rearrangement joins TRBV2 to TRBJ1-2; 7 positions agree with TRBD1. V shed 7 bases, J shed 1 base, and the junction held 6 bases outside the gene matches. Germline assignment: CDR1 SNHLY and CDR2 FYNNEI. The CDR3 spans 14 residues. The CDR3 reads CASTLGTVNYGYTF. DNA for the CDR3: TGTGCCAGCACTCTGGGGACAGTTAACTATGGCTACACCTTC.

Details on this clonotype: A much larger clone lies one base from this, so it may be a read error. The chain joins TRBV2 to TRBJ1-4; D gene unclear. The germline CDR1 and CDR2 sequences are SNHLY and FYNNEI. The CDR3 covers 11 residues. The CDR3, as DNA: TGTGCCAGCAGTCCAAGCGAAAAACTGCTTTTT. It is translated as CASSPSEKLLF. The full variable domain, in which reference TRBV2 and TRBJ1-4 provide the parts outside the CDR3, is EPEVTQTPSHQVTQMGQEVILRCVPISNHLYFYWYRQILGQKVEFLVSFYNNEISEKSEIFDDQFSVERPDGSNFTLKIRSTKLEDSAMYFCASSPSEKLLFGSGTQLSVL.

This clonotype was observed at least ten times. The chain carries TRBV7-9 and TRBJ1-2, with D possibly matching TRBD1 (5 bases). Trimming took off 0 bases at V and 4 bases at J, with 6 bases between the two ends. Germline V gene lookup returns CDR1 SEHNR and CDR2 FQNEAQ (reference sequence). The CDR3 covers 13 residues. The CDR3 reads CASSLAGTYGYTF. The CDR3 bases are TGTGCCAGCAGCTTAGCCGGGACCTATGGCTACACCTTC.

The chain is built from TRBV29-1 and TRBJ1-1, with unresolved D. The CDR3 consists of 12 residues. V lost 8 bases to trimming and J lost 3 bases, with 13 bases between them. CDR1 is SQVTM and CDR2 is ANQGSEA in the germline V gene. The CDR3 nucleotides are TGCAGCTTGGTCCGGGTTTACACTGAAGCTTTCTTT. This gives the protein CSLVRVYTEAFF.

This clonotype has more than one count but fewer than ten. The chain recombines TRBV6-6 with TRBJ1-5, with a possible D match to TRBD1 (6 bases). CDR1 is MNHNY and CDR2 is SVGAGI in the germline V gene (reference sequence). This CDR3 has 15 amino acids. V lost 6 bases, J lost 2 bases, and 14 bases lay in between. In DNA, the CDR3 is TGTGCCAGCAGCGCAGGGTCAGGGGGCAATCAGCCCCAGCATTTT. It encodes CASSAGSGGNQPQHF.

V usage is TRBV3-1 and J usage is TRBJ1-3; no firm D call. Germline V gene data show CDR1 as LGHDT and CDR2 as YNNKEL (reference sequence). The V and J ends lost 1 base and 0 bases respectively, with 19 bases between them. The length of the CDR3 is 19 residues. The CDR3, as DNA: TGTGCCAGCAGCCAAGTCTTTGGGAGGCAGGCGTTCTCTGGAAACACCATATATTTT. Protein sequence: CASSQVFGRQAFSGNTIYF.

The V and J genes are TRBV29-1 and TRBJ1-1; 8 bases are a match to TRBD1. V gave up 2 bases and J gave up 7 bases; unmatched junction bases: 12. Germline-derived CDR1 and CDR2 are SQVTM and ANQGSEA. This CDR3 is built from 15 residues. The CDR3 region has the DNA TGCAGCGTTGAACCTCCTCAGGGGGCGCCTGGTGAAGCTTTCTTT. Translation gives CSVEPPQGAPGEAFF.

V gene TRBV7-6 combines with J gene TRBJ1-1, with a weak D call TRBD1 (6 bases). Trimming removed 4 bases from V and 9 bases from J, with 15 bases in between. The length of the CDR3 is 13 residues. The germline CDR1 and CDR2 sequences are SGHVS and FNYEAQ. The CDR3 sequence: CASSSSGTPQAFF. The CDR3 DNA reads TGTGCCAGCAGCTCATCCGGGACACCCCAAGCTTTCTTT.

This clonotype was seen only a few times. The J gene is TRBJ1-4, the V gene TRBV7-9; possibly TRBD1 for D (5 bases). With 5 bases removed from V and 5 bases from J, the gap between germline ends came to 18 bases. The CDR3 totals 16 residues. Germline lookup yields CDR1 SEHNR and CDR2 FQNEAQ (reference sequence). The CDR3 loop reads CASSPLPGTANEKLFF. The CDR3 DNA reads as TGTGCCAGCAGCCCCTTACCCGGGACGGCGAATGAAAAACTGTTTTTT.

The chain links TRBV6-1 to TRBJ2-7, with D tentatively TRBD2 (6 bases). V was shortened by 0 bases and J by 3 bases, with 6 bases between the two germline ends. Germline V gives CDR1 MNHNS, CDR2 SASEGT. This CDR3 is 13 amino acids long. Written as DNA, the CDR3 is TGTGCCAGCAGTGAAGCGGAGGGCTACGAGCAGTACTTC. It translates to CASSEAEGYEQYF.

This clonotype was counted ten times or more. The chain recombines TRBV29-1 with TRBJ1-1, with D possibly being TRBD1 (5 bases). The CDR3 loop spans 14 amino acids. V was cut by 0 bases and J by 3 bases, with 11 bases left in between. Germline loops: CDR1 SQVTM, CDR2 ANQGSEA. The CDR3 region is CSVEEGLQDTEAFF. The CDR3 DNA is TGCAGCGTTGAAGAGGGGCTGCAAGACACTGAAGCTTTCTTT.

This clonotype was detected only a few times. A much more abundant neighbour one base away suggests this may be a read error. The chain is built from TRBV7-3 and TRBJ2-5; D remains ambiguous. Germline assignment: CDR1 SGHTA and CDR2 FQGTGA. Trimming removed 4 bases from V and 0 bases from J, with 9 bases in between. The CDR3 is made up of 14 amino acids. DNA of the CDR3: TGTGCCAGCAGCTCGATGACGTACCAAGAGACCCAGTACTTC. Translation: CASSSMTYQETQYF.

The table lists this clonotype with many counts. J is TRBJ1-2 and V is TRBV24-1; D perhaps matches TRBD1 (6 bases). This CDR3 has 15 amino acids. V lost 3 bases and J lost 2, with 12 bases in between. Looked up from germline, CDR1 is KGHDR and CDR2 is SFDVKD. This CDR3 is CATSDTQGRNYGYTF. In nucleotides, the CDR3 is TGTGCCACCAGTGATACACAGGGAAGGAACTATGGCTACACCTTC.

V gene TRBV25-1 combines with J gene TRBJ1-5, with TRBD1 matching 8 bases. In germline, CDR1 is MGHDK, CDR2 SYGVNS. This CDR3 region has 15 residues. V was pared by 5 bases and J by 6 bases, with 9 bases of the junction left unmatched. This CDR3 is CASSLGDRIVQPQHF. CDR3 sequence (DNA): TGTGCCAGCAGTTTAGGGGACAGGATCGTTCAGCCCCAGCATTTT.

A few counts support this clonotype. The genes are TRBV10-3 and TRBJ1-5; D not certain. The CDR3 is made up of 15 amino acids. Trimming cost V 0 bases and J 2 bases, with 8 bases left between them. Germline CDR1 ENHRY, CDR2 SYGVKD. This chain's CDR3 is CAISESGRGNQPQHF. DNA for the CDR3: TGTGCCATCAGTGAGTCGGGTAGGGGCAATCAGCCCCAGCATTTT.

This clonotype was picked up a small number of times. This rearrangement joins TRBV20-1 to TRBJ2-2; 7 positions agree with TRBD2. With V trimmed by 3 bases and J by 6 bases, 4 bases remained unmatched. The length of the CDR3 is 13 residues. The germline V gene has CDR1 DFQATT and CDR2 SNEGSKA (reference sequence). The CDR3 is CSARLGRAGELFF. In nucleotides, the CDR3 is TGCAGTGCTAGGTTGGGGAGGGCCGGGGAGCTGTTTTTT.

This clonotype was seen at least ten times. The CDR3 loop is CSVEAGPETQYF. The CDR3 nucleotides read TGCAGCGTTGAAGCGGGTCCCGAGACCCAGTACTTC. This chain links TRBV29-1 with TRBJ2-5; D remains unclear. V was pared by 1 base and J by 5 bases, with 8 bases between. Per the germline V gene, CDR1 is SQVTM and CDR2 is ANQGSEA. This CDR3 region has 12 residues.

This clonotype showed up many times. V usage is TRBV2 and J usage is TRBJ2-5, with D perhaps TRBD1 (5 bases). The germline V and J ends were trimmed by 3 bases and 5 bases, with 10 bases remaining between them. Germline CDR1 and CDR2: SNHLY and FYNNEI. This CDR3 comprises 13 residues. The chain's CDR3 is CASSDRGSETQYF. DNA of the CDR3: TGTGCCAGCAGTGATAGGGGTTCGGAGACCCAGTACTTC. Looking up the rest from reference TRBV2 and TRBJ2-5 gives the full variable domain: EPEVTQTPSHQVTQMGQEVILRCVPISNHLYFYWYRQILGQKVEFLVSFYNNEISEKSEIFDDQFSVERPDGSNFTLKIRSTKLEDSAMYFCASSDRGSETQYFGPGTRLLVL.

This rearrangement joins TRBV28 to TRBJ1-3; D is ambiguous. The ends were cut back, 4 bases at V and 4 bases at J, with 8 bases in the middle. This CDR3 contains 13 residues. Germline values: CDR1 MDHEN, CDR2 SYDVKM. CDR3 in amino acids: CASSYLNGNTIYF. CDR3 DNA sequence: TGTGCCAGCAGTTACCTGAACGGAAACACCATATATTTT. Full variable domain (rest looked up from reference TRBV28 and TRBJ1-3): DVKVTQSSRYLVKRTGEKVFLECVQDMDHENMFWYRQDPGLGLRLIYFSYDVKMKEKGDIPEGYSVSREKKERFSLILESASTNQTSMYLCASSYLNGNTIYFGEGSWLTVV.

This clonotype has a handful of counts. V usage is TRBV7-6 and J usage is TRBJ2-2; unclear D gene. This CDR3 is built from 14 residues. Germline V CDR1 and CDR2: SGHVS, FNYEAQ. The V end was cut by 3 bases, the J end by 3 bases, with 8 bases between. The CDR3 loop reads CASSLLSDTGELFF. CDR3 coding DNA: TGTGCCAGCAGCTTGCTATCGGACACCGGGGAGCTGTTTTTT.